This T cell receptor beta chain was recorded in a study of beta chain features in type 1 diabetes (dated by TCRdb to 2016 to 2019). Notes on the research overall: Patients and healthy donors did not differ in mean age, gender distribution, total cell number or subset yield. The study compared the TCRB repertoires of sorted circulating CD4+ T cell subsets in recently diagnosed type 1 diabetes patients with those in matched healthy donors. A total of under 120,000,000 sorted cells were examined across all samples, and RNA yield correlated strongly with the number of cells per subset. Naive and central memory subsets were obtained from all 30 or so donors, but regulatory and stem cell-like memory subsets were isolated from only 8 patients and roughly eight healthy donors. General study outcomes and caveats: Fewer insertions and more nucleotide deletions at VDJ recombination sites were observed in patients with type 1 diabetes, implying thymic rearrangement abnormalities. HLA sub-analyses involved small numbers of individuals, so any influence of HLA type on TCRB rearrangement remained unresolved. PCR might favor shorter templates, but patient and control samples were amplified and corrected together, so any skew would affect both groups equally. The naive, central memory and regulatory TCRB repertoires appeared to resemble one another more closely among patients than among healthy donors. A moderate but significant shortening of TCRB CDR3 length was observed in type 1 diabetes patients in all four CD4+ subsets. Because cDNA was sequenced instead of genomic DNA, highly expressing activated cells could be over-represented, though the groups showed no difference in activation or CD3 levels.

This clone turned up a few times. The antigen it binds to is not known. One base away there is no much larger clone; base qualities are not given. Each donor gave one peripheral blood draw, approximately 120 mL on average, collected into heparinised tubes. Naive, central memory, regulatory and stem cell-like memory CD4+ T cells were sorted on a BD FACSAria II using a panel including CD45RO, CCR7, CD25, CD127, CD95 and CD27. All sorted populations exceeded 95% purity. Right away, PBMCs were isolated by Lymphoprep density gradient centrifugation and were stained directly, with no culture step. So that batch effects would be minimized, each experiment stained and sorted samples in pairs, pairing one healthy donor with one patient. CDR1 and CDR2 are read off the germline V gene as SGDLS and YYNGEE. The germline ends are 8 bases apart after V is trimmed by 3 bases and J by 4 bases. From the cysteine through the phenylalanine, the CDR3 covers 12 amino acids. Only CDR3 DNA is held: 36 bases, read in frame from base 1.

The High Capacity cDNA Reverse Transcription Kit was used to reverse transcribe all of the isolated RNA, meaning that expressed TCRB transcripts were what got sequenced. Deep immunoSEQ sequencing was performed on naive, central memory and regulatory T cell samples, with an average of around 3.5 million total reads per sample. Sorted cells were lysed in RLT buffer and RNA was extracted with DNase-treated RNeasy Micro or Mini kits, depending on cell number. Each cell subset was processed on its own to prevent cross-contamination, while patient and healthy donor samples were processed together. TCRB sequences were amplified from cDNA with the immunoSEQ multiplex PCR, producing 87-bp fragments spanning the CDR3 region. Amplicons were sequenced on the Illumina HiSeq platform. In the paper's pipeline: PCR bias was corrected computationally using synthetic template baselines, and reads within Hamming distance 2 were collapsed, with unmergeable singletons discarded. Reads were aligned against IMGT to assign V, D and J genes, CDR3 length and insertions or deletions at six rearrangement sites. Within each subset, clonotype counts were normalized to the number of sorted cells before true diversity and Gini coefficients were calculated with the tcR R package. Repertoire sharing was quantified using the overlap coefficient calculated on TCRB nucleotide sequences. As a proxy for the pre-selection repertoire, out-of-frame TCRB sequences from naive cells were analyzed. The immuneACCESS repertoire file appears here via TCRdb, limited to in-frame rearrangements. These files lack a portion of the clones; in checked studies, under half of the deficit traces to unresolved V genes, and the cause of the others is not known. V and J calls and clone size are given by that table; D and trimming were obtained from the DNA. This sample has more than 250,000 clones in its table, and more than 13% of those were observed once. 0.017% of the sample goes to the ten largest clones.

Sequencing was done on a sample of naive CD4+ T cells from blood. The cell subset or site label corresponds to: true naive CD4+ T cells. This receptor chain uses TRBV9 and TRBJ2-7; the D gene is possibly TRBD1, with 5 bases matching. The sequence was obtained from a man aged 25 to 45 with type 1 diabetes. The sequenced DNA: TGTGCCAGCAGCGCAAGGGGTTACGAGCAGTACTTC. The resulting protein is CASSARGYEQYF.